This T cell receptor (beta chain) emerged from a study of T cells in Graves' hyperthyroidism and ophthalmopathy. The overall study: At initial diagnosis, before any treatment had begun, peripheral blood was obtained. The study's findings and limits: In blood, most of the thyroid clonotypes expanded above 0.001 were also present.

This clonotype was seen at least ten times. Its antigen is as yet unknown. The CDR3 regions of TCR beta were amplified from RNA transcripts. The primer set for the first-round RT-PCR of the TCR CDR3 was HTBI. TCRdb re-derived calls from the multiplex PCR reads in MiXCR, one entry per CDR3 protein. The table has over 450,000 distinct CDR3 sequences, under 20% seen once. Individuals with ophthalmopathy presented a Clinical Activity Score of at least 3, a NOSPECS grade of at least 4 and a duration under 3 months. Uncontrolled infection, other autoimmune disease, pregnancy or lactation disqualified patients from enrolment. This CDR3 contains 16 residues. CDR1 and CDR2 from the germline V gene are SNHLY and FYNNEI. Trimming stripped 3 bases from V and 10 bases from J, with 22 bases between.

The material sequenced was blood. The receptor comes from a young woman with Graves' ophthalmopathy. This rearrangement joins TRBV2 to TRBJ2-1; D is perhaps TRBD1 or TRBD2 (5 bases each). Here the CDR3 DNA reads TGTGCCAGCAGTGAGCGAGGTGGGGCAGGGACGGGGGAGCAGTTCTTC. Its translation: CASSERGGAGTGEQFF.